A selection of T cell receptor beta chains follows, all from one sample in a study of T cell responses to AZD1222 COVID-19 vaccine. Sequencing was performed with immunoSEQ multiplex PCR; in TCRdb, only in-frame clones are kept and a portion is missing. The sample carries approximately 150,000 clones, over 75% recorded once. Here the sequenced sample was peripheral blood, taken on day 0 of AZD1222 vaccination. Receptors originate from an adult in good health. Both conserved end residues are part of each CDR3. Fields, in order: V gene, clone size, CDR3 length, J gene, D gene, CDR3 protein, CDR3 DNA. A D gene is named only where the DNA matches it firmly. Rows give clone size only sometimes, using once, few, many, or a class for an expanded clone.

TRBV2	.	15	TRBJ1-5	.	CASSADREGNQPQHF	TGTGCCAGCAGTGCCGACCGGGAGGGCAATCAGCCCCAGCATTTT
TRBV5-1	.	14	TRBJ1-2	TRBD1	CASSIQGADYGYTF	TGCGCCAGCAGCATACAGGGGGCTGACTATGGCTACACCTTC
TRBV15	once	14	TRBJ2-7	TRBD1	CATSRTGTDYEQYF	TGTGCCACCAGCAGAACCGGGACAGATTACGAGCAGTACTTC
TRBV27	.	17	TRBJ1-3	.	CASSRPRQDSSGNTIYF	TGTGCCAGCAGTCGCCCGCGACAGGATTCCTCTGGAAACACCATATATTTT
TRBV18	.	17	TRBJ1-2	.	CASSPPTGRGFNYGYTF	TGTGCCAGCTCACCACCTACAGGGCGGGGGTTTAACTATGGCTACACCTTC
TRBV11-1	.	13	TRBJ2-1	.	CASSPNTYNEQFF	TGTGCCAGCAGCCCGAACACTTACAATGAGCAGTTCTTC
TRBV7-5	.	14	TRBJ1-3	.	CARSLEGCGNTIYF	TGTGCCAGAAGCTTAGAGGGTTGTGGAAACACCATATATTTT
TRBV21-1	.	18	TRBJ2-2	.	CASSTDPLAGGSAGELFF	TGTGCCAGCAGCACGGACCCTCTAGCGGGGGGGTCCGCCGGGGAGCTGTTTTTT
TRBV11-1	.	15	TRBJ1-1	TRBD1	CASSLEGATNTEAFF	TGTGCCAGCAGCTTAGAGGGGGCTACGAACACTGAAGCTTTCTTT
TRBV19	once	18	TRBJ1-5	TRBD1	CASSPLTPGTGGDEPQHF	TGTGCCAGTAGTCCCCTGACGCCCGGGACAGGGGGCGATGAGCCCCAGCATTTT
TRBV2	.	12	TRBJ1-6	TRBD1	CASSELGGPLHF	TGTGCCAGCAGTGAGCTAGGGGGCCCCCTCCACTTT
TRBV4-2	once	18	TRBJ2-3	.	CASSQGQGGGPSTDTQYF	TGTGCCAGCAGCCAAGGACAGGGCGGGGGCCCTAGCACAGATACGCAGTATTTT
TRBV6-5	.	15	TRBJ2-1	TRBD2	CASRLAGGPGNEQFF	TGTGCCAGCAGATTAGCGGGGGGGCCGGGGAATGAGCAGTTCTTC
TRBV5-1	.	15	TRBJ1-2	.	CASTDTLGQHYGYTF	TGCGCCAGCACCGATACTCTAGGACAACACTATGGCTACACCTTC
TRBV10-3	.	20	TRBJ1-1	TRBD1	CAISSLNFRTGDAPNTEAFF	TGTGCCATCAGCTCTTTAAATTTTCGGACAGGTGACGCCCCGAACACTGAAGCTTTCTTT
TRBV10-3	.	17	TRBJ2-3	.	CAISERLGWSTTDTQYF	TGTGCCATCAGTGAGAGATTAGGTTGGTCCACAACAGATACGCAGTATTTT
TRBV2	.	13	TRBJ2-7	.	CASSEQQPYEQYF	TGTGCCAGCAGTGAACAACAGCCCTACGAGCAGTACTTC
TRBV5-1	.	17	TRBJ2-5	TRBD2	CASSLGPSGGYEETQYF	TGCGCCAGCAGCTTGGGGCCTAGCGGGGGATACGAAGAGACCCAGTACTTC
TRBV6-5	.	12	TRBJ2-7	.	CASSPGIYEQYF	TGTGCCAGCAGCCCCGGCATCTACGAGCAGTACTTC
TRBV6-5	.	15	TRBJ1-5	TRBD1	CASSDTGGGNQPQHF	TGTGCCAGCAGCGACACAGGGGGTGGCAATCAGCCCCAGCATTTT
TRBV11-3	.	16	TRBJ2-1	.	CASSARGGGSGNEQFF	TGTGCCAGCAGCGCCCGTGGGGGTGGCAGCGGCAATGAGCAGTTCTTC
TRBV7-3	.	16	TRBJ2-1	.	CASSLYHSGVGNEQFF	TGTGCCAGCAGCTTATACCACAGCGGCGTTGGGAATGAGCAGTTCTTC
TRBV7-2	.	14	TRBJ2-3	.	CASSLDGATDTQYF	TGTGCCAGCAGCTTAGACGGGGCCACAGATACGCAGTATTTT
TRBV9	.	14	TRBJ1-1	TRBD1	CASSELQGLTEAFF	TGTGCCAGCAGCGAACTACAGGGGCTCACTGAAGCTTTCTTT
TRBV5-4	once	14	TRBJ2-2	.	CASSPSGPDGELFF	TGTGCCAGCAGCCCGTCCGGGCCCGACGGGGAGCTGTTTTTT
TRBV7-8	.	15	TRBJ2-5	TRBD2	CASSSTGLAEETQYF	TGTGCCAGCAGCTCGACCGGACTAGCAGAAGAGACCCAGTACTTC
TRBV4-3	.	15	TRBJ1-4	.	CASSASVGEVEKLFF	TGCGCCAGCAGCGCCTCTGTTGGCGAGGTGGAAAAACTGTTTTTT
TRBV6-5	.	14	TRBJ1-6	TRBD1	CASQLGGDNSPLHF	TGTGCCAGCCAGCTAGGGGGCGATAATTCACCCCTCCACTTT
TRBV15	.	12	TRBJ2-7	TRBD1	CATSATGGEQYF	TGTGCCACCAGCGCTACAGGGGGCGAGCAGTACTTC
TRBV5-1	.	14	TRBJ1-4	.	CASSLDLGNEKLFF	TGCGCCAGCAGCTTAGATTTGGGTAATGAAAAACTGTTTTTT
TRBV7-2	.	17	TRBJ2-1	.	CASSSAPPALPHNEQFF	TGTGCCAGCAGCTCGGCACCCCCGGCCCTGCCCCACAATGAGCAGTTCTTC
TRBV12-3/TRBV12-4	.	12	TRBJ1-2	.	CASSLIVGGYTF	TGTGCCAGCAGTTTAATCGTAGGGGGCTACACCTTC
TRBV6-1	.	15	TRBJ2-7	TRBD1	CASSEEGRGHYEQYF	TGTGCCAGCAGTGAAGAGGGAAGGGGGCACTACGAGCAGTACTTC
TRBV15	.	16	TRBJ2-7	TRBD2	CATSRDTTSGVYEQYF	TGTGCCACCAGCAGAGATACGACTAGCGGGGTGTACGAGCAGTACTTC
TRBV3-1/TRBV3-2	.	15	TRBJ2-2	.	CASSQPSVDAGELFF	TGTGCCAGCAGCCAACCCTCGGTGGATGCCGGGGAGCTGTTTTTT
TRBV4-2	.	17	TRBJ1-2	.	CASSQVAGSVENYGYTF	TGTGCCAGCAGCCAAGTGGCAGGGAGCGTCGAGAACTATGGCTACACCTTC
TRBV4-2	.	18	TRBJ2-7	TRBD2	CASSQDSTSGGSSYEQYF	TGTGCCAGCAGCCAAGATAGTACTAGCGGGGGTAGCTCCTACGAGCAGTACTTC
TRBV2	few	13	TRBJ2-7	TRBD2	CASNGGGSYEQYF	TGTGCCAGCAATGGGGGGGGCTCCTACGAGCAGTACTTC
TRBV2	few	13	TRBJ2-1	.	CASRFPAEIGQFF	TGTGCCAGCAGGTTTCCCGCGGAGATTGGGCAGTTCTTC
TRBV9	.	13	TRBJ2-3	.	CASSGSFTDTQYF	TGTGCCAGCAGCGGATCCTTCACAGATACGCAGTATTTT
TRBV9	.	15	TRBJ1-5	TRBD1	CASSVGPGGRQPQHF	TGTGCCAGCAGCGTAGGACCAGGGGGCCGTCAGCCCCAGCATTTT
TRBV9	.	19	TRBJ2-1	TRBD2	CASSVAASGGLKDYNEQFF	TGTGCCAGCAGCGTAGCCGCTAGCGGGGGACTAAAGGACTACAATGAGCAGTTCTTC
TRBV11-1	few	16	TRBJ2-1	.	CASSPLTRRSYNEQFF	TGTGCCAGCAGTCCTCTCACCCGGAGGTCCTACAATGAGCAGTTCTTC
TRBV7-9	.	16	TRBJ2-3	TRBD2	CASSLGTSSFTDTQYF	TGTGCCAGCAGCCTCGGGACTAGCTCGTTCACAGATACGCAGTATTTT
TRBV7-3	.	16	TRBJ2-2	TRBD1	CASSQNRGLNTGELFF	TGTGCCAGCAGTCAGAACAGGGGGCTGAACACCGGGGAGCTGTTTTTT
TRBV4-3	few	17	TRBJ1-4	TRBD1	CASSHPGEAGGAEKLFF	TGCGCCAGCAGCCACCCTGGAGAGGCAGGGGGCGCGGAAAAACTGTTTTTT